This entry lists 11 T cell receptor beta chains sequenced from one sample in a study of cytomegalovirus exposure and HLA in healthy donors. PCR employed 60 Vbeta and 13 Jbeta primers. Assay: immunoSEQ multiplex PCR; the TCRdb copy retains only in-frame clones and omits some. The table has about 150,000 clones, less than 85% seen once. Source material: PBMCs. The source of these receptors is a boy between 2 and 10 years old in good health and CMV-seronegative.

The chain has TRBV7-9 and TRBJ2-1; D might be TRBD2 (6 bases). Looked up from germline, CDR1 is SEHNR and CDR2 is FQNEAQ (reference sequence). The V and J ends lost 3 bases and 10 bases respectively, with 13 bases between them. This CDR3 is 13 amino acids long. CDR3 nucleotide sequence: TGTGCCAGCAGCTTTGTCGGGGGAGGAGAGCAGTTCTTC. Translating gives CASSFVGGGEQFF.

The rearrangement uses TRBV4-1 and TRBJ2-1, with 8 bases that match TRBD2. Unmatched junction bases numbered 4, after V lost 6 bases and J lost 3 bases. The germline gives CDR1 MGHRA, CDR2 YSYEKL. This CDR3 has 14 residues. CDR3 sequence (DNA): TGCGCCAGCAGGCCAGCGGGGGTCTACAATGAGCAGTTCTTC. As protein: CASRPAGVYNEQFF.

The chain joins TRBV30 to TRBJ2-5; 10 nucleotides agree with TRBD2. The CDR3 contains 14 residues. The germline CDR1 and CDR2 sequences are GTSNPN and SVGIG (reference sequence). After removal of 3 bases from V and 5 bases from J, the junction contained 6 bases not matched to a gene. The DNA for the CDR3 is TGTGCCTGGAGAGTGGGGACTAGCGCCGAGACCCAGTACTTC. Translated, it gives CAWRVGTSAETQYF.

The chain recombines TRBV5-1 with TRBJ2-7; D might be TRBD1 (6 bases). CDR3 length: 15 residues. Trimming left V 4 bases short and J 1 base short, with 15 bases between. The germline CDR1 and CDR2 sequences are SGHRS and YFSETQ. CDR3 region: CASSLSRDKSYEQYF. DNA for the CDR3: TGCGCCAGCAGCCTCTCCCGGGACAAGTCCTACGAGCAGTACTTC.

The chain carries TRBV5-8 and TRBJ1-5, with D maybe TRBD1 (5 bases). Germline V CDR1 and CDR2: SGHTS, YDEGEE. The CDR3 runs to 15 residues. Between the trimmed V and J ends, which lost 7 bases and 3 bases, there was a span of 17 bases. CDR3 region: CASGLSPGYNQPQHF. CDR3 nucleotide sequence: TGTGCCAGCGGCCTCTCGCCAGGGTACAATCAGCCCCAGCATTTT.

This chain connects TRBV28 to TRBJ1-2; the match to TRBD1 covers 7 bases. The CDR3 is 14 residues long. Germline V lookup: CDR1 MDHEN, CDR2 SYDVKM. Trimming at V came to 1 base and at J to 3 bases, leaving 2 bases not matched to a gene. CDR3 nucleotides: TGTGCCAGCAGTTTATCGACAGGGTACTATGGCTACACCTTC. As protein: CASSLSTGYYGYTF.

The rearrangement links TRBV4-1 to TRBJ2-5; D may be TRBD2 (6 bases). Germline lookup yields CDR1 MGHRA and CDR2 YSYEKL. CDR3 size: 17 residues. V lost 2 bases and J lost 3, with 19 bases in between. For the CDR3, the DNA is TGCGCCAGCAGCCAACCTTCTTCTTTCAGGGAGGAAGAGACCCAGTACTTC. This gives the protein CASSQPSSFREEETQYF.

This clone has a single count. The rearrangement uses TRBV19 and TRBJ1-2, with D hard to call. The CDR3 loop spans 12 amino acids. Germline V gives CDR1 LNHDA, CDR2 SQIVND (reference sequence). Trimming stripped 7 bases from V and 4 bases from J, with 10 bases between. CDR3 residues: CASKEGFYGYTF. In nucleotides, the CDR3 is TGTGCCAGTAAGGAGGGATTCTATGGCTACACCTTC. Combining the CDR3 with reference TRBV19 and TRBJ1-2 gives the whole variable domain DGGITQSPKYLFRKEGQNVTLSCEQNLNHDAMYWYRQDPGQGLRLIYYSQIVNDFQKGDIAEGYSVSREKKESFPLTVTSAQKNPTAFYLCASKEGFYGYTFGSGTRLTVV.

The V gene is TRBV28, the J gene TRBJ1-2; maybe TRBD1 (5 bases). Trimming cost V 5 bases and J 1 base, with 14 bases left between them. Germline CDR1 and CDR2: MDHEN and SYDVKM. This CDR3 contains 15 residues. CDR3: CASSPTTEFNYGYTF. CDR3 DNA: TGTGCCAGCAGTCCCACGACAGAATTTAACTATGGCTACACCTTC.

This chain connects TRBV5-6 to TRBJ2-1, with TRBD2 matching over 10 bases. Germline V CDR1 and CDR2: SGHDT, YYEEEE. V trimming: 0 bases; J trimming: 2 bases; junction bases outside the gene matches: 5. This CDR3 contains 17 residues. DNA of the CDR3: TGTGCCAGCAGCTTGGCCTCTAGCGGGAGTACCTACAATGAGCAGTTCTTC. Protein sequence: CASSLASSGSTYNEQFF. Supplemented by reference TRBV5-6 and TRBJ2-1, the full variable domain reads DAGVTQSPTHLIKTRGQQVTLRCSPKSGHDTVSWYQQALGQGPQFIFQYYEEEERQRGNFPDRFSGHQFPNYSSELNVNALLLGDSALYLCASSLASSGSTYNEQFFGPGTRLTVL.

In DNA, the CDR3 is TGTGCCAGCAGCTCCGAGAAAGATACGCAGTATTTT. This sequence encodes CASSSEKDTQYF. The chain combines TRBV9 with TRBJ2-3; D ambiguous. V was shortened by 4 bases and J by 5 bases, with 8 bases between the two germline ends. This CDR3 has 12 residues. Per the germline V gene, CDR1 is SGDLS and CDR2 is YYNGEE.